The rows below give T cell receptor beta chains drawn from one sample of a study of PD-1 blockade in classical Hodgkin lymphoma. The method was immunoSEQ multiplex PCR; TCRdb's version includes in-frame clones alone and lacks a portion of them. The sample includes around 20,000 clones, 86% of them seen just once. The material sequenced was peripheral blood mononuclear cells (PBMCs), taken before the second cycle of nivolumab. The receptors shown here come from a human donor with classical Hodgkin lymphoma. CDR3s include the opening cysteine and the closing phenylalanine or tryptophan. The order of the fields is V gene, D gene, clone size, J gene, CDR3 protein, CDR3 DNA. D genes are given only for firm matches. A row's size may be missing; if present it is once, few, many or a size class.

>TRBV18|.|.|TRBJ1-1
CASSNLEGNTEAFF
TGTGCCAGCTCTAACCTGGAGGGAAACACTGAAGCTTTCTTT
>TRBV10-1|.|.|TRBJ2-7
CASSFGPREQYF
TGCGCCAGCAGTTTTGGTCCCCGAGAGCAGTACTTC
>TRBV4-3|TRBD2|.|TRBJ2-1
CASSLLTSANEQFF
TGCGCCAGCAGCCTCCTTACTAGCGCCAATGAGCAGTTCTTC
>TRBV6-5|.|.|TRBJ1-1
CASRPLGGGWTEAFF
TGTGCCAGCAGGCCTCTAGGGGGAGGGTGGACTGAAGCTTTCTTT
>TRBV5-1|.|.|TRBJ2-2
CASSLSRTNTGELFF
TGCGCCAGCAGCTTGTCCCGAACGAACACCGGGGAGCTGTTTTTT
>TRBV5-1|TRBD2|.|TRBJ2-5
CASSKGLASEETQYF
TGCGCCAGCAGCAAAGGACTAGCGTCAGAAGAGACCCAGTACTTC
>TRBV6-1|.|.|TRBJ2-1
CASTRASSYNEQFF
TGTGCCAGCACCAGAGCATCTTCCTACAATGAGCAGTTCTTC
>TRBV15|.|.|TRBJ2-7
CATSRDRFVYEQYF
TGTGCCACCAGCAGAGATCGGTTCGTCTACGAGCAGTACTTC
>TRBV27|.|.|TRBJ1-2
CASRATGGQNYGYTF
TGTGCCAGCAGGGCGACGGGGGGTCAGAACTATGGCTACACCTTC
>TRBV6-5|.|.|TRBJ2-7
CASKRSHSSYEQYF
TGTGCCAGCAAGAGGTCCCACAGCTCCTACGAGCAGTACTTC
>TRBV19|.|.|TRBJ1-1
CASRTGTEAFF
TGTGCCAGCAGAACAGGGACTGAAGCTTTCTTT
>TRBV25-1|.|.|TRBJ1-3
CASSEDKSRGNTIYF
TGTGCCAGCAGTGAAGACAAGAGCCGGGGAAACACCATATATTTT
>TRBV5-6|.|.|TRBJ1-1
CASSPIDSYTEAFF
TGTGCCAGCAGCCCCATCGACAGCTACACTGAAGCTTTCTTT
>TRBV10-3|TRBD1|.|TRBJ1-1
CAISEPGQAGGAFF
TGTGCCATCAGTGAGCCGGGACAGGCCGGCGGGGCTTTCTTT
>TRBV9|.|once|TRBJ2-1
CASSVRGAGNEQFF
TGTGCCAGCAGCGTACGGGGAGCGGGCAATGAGCAGTTCTTC
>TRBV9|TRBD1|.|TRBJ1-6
CASALRDRNSPLHF
TGTGCCAGCGCGCTCCGGGACAGAAATTCACCCCTCCACTTT
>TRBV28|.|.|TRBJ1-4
CASSHGWSDNEKLFF
TGTGCCAGCAGTCACGGGTGGTCGGATAATGAAAAACTGTTTTTT
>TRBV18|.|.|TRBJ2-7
CASSPADSYEQYF
TGTGCCAGCTCACCAGCGGACTCCTACGAGCAGTACTTC
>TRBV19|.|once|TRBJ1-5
CASSIGFNQPQHF
TGTGCCAGTAGTATCGGCTTCAATCAGCCCCAGCATTTT
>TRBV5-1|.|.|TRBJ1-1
CASSLGQGAEAFF
TGCGCCAGCAGCTTGGGGCAGGGAGCTGAAGCTTTCTTT
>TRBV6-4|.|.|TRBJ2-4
CASSDWAFLPAKNIQYF
TGTGCCAGCAGTGACTGGGCCTTCCTCCCAGCCAAAAACATTCAGTACTTC
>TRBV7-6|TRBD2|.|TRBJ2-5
CASSLRPSGGPQETQYF
TGTGCCAGCAGCCTAAGACCTAGCGGGGGGCCCCAAGAGACCCAGTACTTC
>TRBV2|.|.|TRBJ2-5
CASSSQQDAGQETQYF
TGTGCCAGCAGTTCACAACAGGATGCGGGCCAAGAGACCCAGTACTTC
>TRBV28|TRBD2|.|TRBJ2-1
CASSGLGTTVYNEQFF
TGTGCCAGCAGTGGCCTCGGGACTACCGTCTACAATGAGCAGTTCTTC
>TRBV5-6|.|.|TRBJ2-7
CASSLFYEQYF
TGTGCCAGCAGCTTATTCTACGAGCAGTACTTC
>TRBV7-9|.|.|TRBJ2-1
CASKYPTGSSYNEQFF
TGTGCCAGCAAGTACCCGACCGGGAGCTCCTACAATGAGCAGTTCTTC
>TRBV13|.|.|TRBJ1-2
CASINSRTLNGYTF
TGTGCCAGCATCAACTCCCGGACCCTGAATGGCTACACCTTC
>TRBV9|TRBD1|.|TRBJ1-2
CASSVEGAGRDYGYTF
TGTGCCAGCAGCGTAGAGGGGGCAGGCAGAGACTATGGCTACACCTTC
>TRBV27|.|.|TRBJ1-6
CASSFVGDNSPLHF
TGTGCCAGCAGTTTTGTTGGGGATAATTCACCCCTCCACTTT
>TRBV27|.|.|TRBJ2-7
CASSRDKSYEQYF
TGTGCCAGCAGTAGAGACAAGTCCTACGAGCAGTACTTC
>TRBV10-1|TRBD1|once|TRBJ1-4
CASSDWTGKLFF
TGCGCCAGCAGTGACTGGACAGGGAAACTGTTTTTT
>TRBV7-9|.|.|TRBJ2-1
CASSLSFKGNRGNEQFF
TGTGCCAGCAGCTTAAGTTTTAAGGGAAATAGAGGAAATGAGCAGTTCTTC
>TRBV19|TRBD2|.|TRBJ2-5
CASSIAGLVRETQYF
TGTGCCAGTAGTATCGCCGGACTAGTTAGGGAGACCCAGTACTTC
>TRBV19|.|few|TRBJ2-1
CASSIWSTSSYNEQFF
TGTGCCAGTAGTATTTGGAGCACTAGCTCCTACAATGAGCAGTTCTTC
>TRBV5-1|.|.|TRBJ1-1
CASSLDRTANTEAFF
TGCGCCAGCAGCTTGGACAGGACGGCGAACACTGAAGCTTTCTTT
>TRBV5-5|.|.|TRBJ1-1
CASRTDLNTEAFF
TGTGCCAGCAGGACAGACCTGAACACTGAAGCTTTCTTT